Listed here are 18 T cell receptor beta chains from one sample, sequenced in a study of control samples from healthy donors and cancer patients (dated by TCRdb to the early 2020s). Library prep was done by the immunoSEQ multiplex PCR assay. TCRdb holds this immuneACCESS table with in-frame rearrangements only. Some clones are missing; in checked studies, unresolved V genes explain under half, and the rest has no known cause. The sample records 100,000 to 150,000 clones, roughly nine tenths of which are singletons. The ten largest clones represent more than 6.5% of the sample. Specimen: PBMCs. The origin of the receptors is a man between 45 and 60 years old with head and neck cancer.

The chain uses TRBV5-4 and TRBJ1-1; D is perhaps TRBD1 (5 bases). CDR3 length equals 12 residues. Germline-derived CDR1 and CDR2 are SGHNT and YYREEE (reference sequence). Between the trimmed V and J ends, which lost 4 bases and 4 bases, there was a span of 8 bases. The CDR3 spells CASSRDGTEAFF. The CDR3, as DNA: TGTGCCAGCAGCCGGGACGGCACTGAAGCTTTCTTT.

The genes are TRBV7-2 and TRBJ2-7; 7 bases fit TRBD2. The V gene's germline CDR1 is SGHTA and CDR2 FQGNSA. Germline trimming cut 4 bases from V and 3 bases from J; bases unmatched to any gene: 9. The CDR3 covers 15 residues. For the CDR3, the DNA is TGTGCCAGCAGCTCCCGGGGAGGGGCTAACTACGAGCAGTACTTC. Its translation is CASSSRGGANYEQYF.

The rearrangement uses TRBV10-1 and TRBJ2-1; 13 bases line up with TRBD2. Germline CDR1 WNHNN, CDR2 SYGVQD (reference sequence). This CDR3 spans 14 amino acids. Unmatched junction bases numbered 6, after V lost 6 bases and J lost 10 bases. The CDR3 DNA reads as TGCGCCAGCAGGCCGGGACTAGCGGGGAGCGAGCAGTTCTTC. Translated: CASRPGLAGSEQFF.

The rearrangement uses TRBV18 and TRBJ2-7; D is tentatively TRBD1 or TRBD2 (5 bases each). Trimming removed 1 base at V and 3 bases at J, with 13 bases between. CDR3 length: 15 amino acids. Looked up from germline, CDR1 is KGHSH and CDR2 is LQKENI. CDR3 DNA sequence: TGTGCCAGCTCACCACTTGAAGGGGAGAGCTACGAGCAGTACTTC. It translates to CASSPLEGESYEQYF.

The chain couples TRBV7-9 to TRBJ2-2; unclear D gene. The V gene's germline CDR1 is SEHNR and CDR2 FQNEAQ (reference sequence). The CDR3 runs 13 residues. V lost 5 bases, J lost 0 bases, and 4 bases lay in between. CDR3 DNA sequence: TGTGCCAGCAGCGTTACGAACACCGGGGAGCTGTTTTTT. Translation: CASSVTNTGELFF.

This sequence joins TRBV27 and TRBJ1-1; D call uncertain. Trimming shortened V by 1 base and J by 2 bases, and 8 bases separated the two germline ends. The germline V gene has CDR1 MNHEY and CDR2 SMNVEV (reference sequence). The CDR3 is 14 amino acids. The CDR3, as DNA: TGTGCCAGCAGTTTATGGCTAGGAAACACTGAAGCTTTCTTT. This sequence encodes CASSLWLGNTEAFF.

The J gene is TRBJ2-7, the V gene TRBV7-9; 9 positions agree with TRBD1. This CDR3 comprises 15 residues. V was pared by 8 bases and J by 0 bases, with 8 bases of the junction left unmatched. CDR1 and CDR2 (germline): SEHNR, FQNEAQ (reference sequence). CDR3 nucleotide sequence: TGTGCCAGCTCAGGACCGACAGGGGGCTCCTACGAGCAGTACTTC. It encodes CASSGPTGGSYEQYF. Supplemented by reference TRBV7-9 and TRBJ2-7, the full variable domain reads DTGVSQNPRHKITKRGQNVTFRCDPISEHNRLYWYRQTLGQGPEFLTYFQNEAQLEKSRLLSDRFSAERPKGSFSTLEIQRTEQGDSAMYLCASSGPTGGSYEQYFGPGTRLTVT.

This clone was counted only a few times. The gene calls are TRBV19 and TRBJ1-5; no reliable D call. V shed 8 bases and J shed 5 bases, with 1 base lying between them. Germline V gene lookup returns CDR1 LNHDA and CDR2 SQIVND (reference sequence). This CDR3 is 9 amino acids long. The CDR3 DNA reads TGTGCCAGTTATCAGCCCCAGCATTTT. Translated, it gives CASYQPQHF.

This chain joins TRBV27 and TRBJ2-1; TRBD1 aligns across 7 bases. This CDR3 spans 14 amino acids. CDR1 and CDR2 (germline): MNHEY, SMNVEV (reference sequence). V gave up 6 bases and J gave up 9 bases; unmatched junction bases: 11. The CDR3: CASSGGQVAGEQFF. CDR3 DNA: TGTGCCAGCAGCGGAGGACAGGTCGCTGGTGAGCAGTTCTTC.

This chain connects TRBV5-1 to TRBJ2-7, with D tentatively TRBD1 or TRBD2 (5 bases each). V lost 1 base, J lost 5 bases, and 13 bases lay in between. Germline V gene data show CDR1 as SGHRS and CDR2 as YFSETQ. The CDR3 has 14 amino acids. The CDR3 reads CASSLFRGDDEQYF. CDR3 coding DNA: TGCGCCAGCAGCTTGTTCAGAGGGGACGACGAGCAGTACTTC.

This clone was detected only once. The chain couples TRBV6-5 to TRBJ2-2, with TRBD1 as a possible D gene (6 bases). Trimming took off 7 bases at V and 4 bases at J, with 16 bases between the two ends. CDR3 length: 15 residues. Germline V gene data show CDR1 as MNHEY and CDR2 as SVGAGI. The CDR3 here is CASTTGTLVTGELFF. The CDR3 region has the DNA TGTGCCAGCACGACCGGGACATTAGTCACCGGGGAGCTGTTTTTT.

This clone came up once. The chain combines TRBV2 with TRBJ2-2; D possibly corresponds to TRBD2 (5 bases). The CDR3 length is 12 residues. V was shortened by 10 bases and J by 3 bases, with 9 bases between the two germline ends. Per germline, CDR1 SNHLY and CDR2 FYNNEI. The CDR3 protein is CATRGHTGELFF. CDR3 in DNA: TGTGCCACCAGAGGGCACACCGGGGAGCTGTTTTTT.

The table lists this clone with a few counts. The chain links TRBV18 to TRBJ2-7; 8 nucleotides align to TRBD2. Per germline, CDR1 KGHSH and CDR2 LQKENI. V dropped 0 bases and J dropped 5; count of bases not matched to a gene: 6. The CDR3 is made up of 15 amino acids. As DNA, the CDR3 is TGTGCCAGCTCACCACCCTCGGCGGGAGGAGACGAGCAGTACTTC. Protein sequence: CASSPPSAGGDEQYF. Full variable domain (rest looked up from reference TRBV18 and TRBJ2-7): NAGVMQNPRHLVRRRGQEARLRCSPMKGHSHVYWYRQLPEEGLKFMVYLQKENIIDESGMPKERFSAEFPKEGPSILRIQQVVRGDSAAYFCASSPPSAGGDEQYFGPGTRLTVT.

The chain recombines TRBV18 with TRBJ2-3, with D perhaps matching TRBD1 or TRBD2 (5 bases each). The V end was cut by 1 base, the J end by 0 bases, with 11 bases between. This CDR3 has 16 residues. Germline V gives CDR1 KGHSH, CDR2 LQKENI. CDR3: CASSPRGISSTDTQYF. Written as DNA, the CDR3 is TGTGCCAGCTCACCACGGGGGATTTCTAGCACAGATACGCAGTATTTT.

For this clone: Within the sample, other DNA sequences also encode this same CDR3. The V gene is TRBV18, the J gene TRBJ1-5; possible D gene TRBD1, 6 bases. This CDR3 has 14 amino acids. Germline assignment: CDR1 KGHSH and CDR2 LQKENI. The V gene lost 6 bases and the J gene lost 4 bases, with 13 bases spanning the gap. The CDR3 sequence: CASSAQGSNQPQHF. The CDR3 bases are TGTGCCAGCTCGGCCCAGGGGAGTAATCAGCCCCAGCATTTT. Using reference TRBV18 and TRBJ1-5 for the parts outside the CDR3, the full variable domain is NAGVMQNPRHLVRRRGQEARLRCSPMKGHSHVYWYRQLPEEGLKFMVYLQKENIIDESGMPKERFSAEFPKEGPSILRIQQVVRGDSAAYFCASSAQGSNQPQHFGDGTRLSIL.

The J gene is TRBJ2-4, the V gene TRBV24-1; 10 bases are shared with TRBD1. Germline CDR1 reads KGHDR; CDR2 reads SFDVKD. The J segment lost 3 bases and the V segment lost 4 bases, leaving 5 bases of the junction unmatched. The length of the CDR3 is 16 residues. CDR3 protein: CATSDPRTGGKNIQYF. DNA for the CDR3: TGTGCCACCAGTGACCCCCGGACAGGGGGCAAAAACATTCAGTACTTC.

In the case of this clone: The junction differs from germline at one of its ends, possibly a read error. Here the CDR3 DNA reads TGTGCTAGCAGCTTAAACCCAGGGGGCGACACCGGGGAGCTGTTTTTT. It is translated as CASSLNPGGDTGELFF. The chain combines TRBV7-7 with TRBJ2-2; 8 bases match TRBD1. In germline, CDR1 is SSHAT, CDR2 FNYEAQ (reference sequence). The CDR3 has 16 amino acids.

The rearrangement uses TRBV25-1 and TRBJ1-1, with D tentatively TRBD1 (6 bases). V lost 9 bases and J 4 bases, leaving 15 bases between the germline ends. Germline V gives CDR1 MGHDK, CDR2 SYGVNS. The CDR3 is 13 residues long. The CDR3 DNA reads TGTGCCAGTAGAGGGGGGCTGGGCACTGAAGCTTTCTTT. Encoded protein: CASRGGLGTEAFF.